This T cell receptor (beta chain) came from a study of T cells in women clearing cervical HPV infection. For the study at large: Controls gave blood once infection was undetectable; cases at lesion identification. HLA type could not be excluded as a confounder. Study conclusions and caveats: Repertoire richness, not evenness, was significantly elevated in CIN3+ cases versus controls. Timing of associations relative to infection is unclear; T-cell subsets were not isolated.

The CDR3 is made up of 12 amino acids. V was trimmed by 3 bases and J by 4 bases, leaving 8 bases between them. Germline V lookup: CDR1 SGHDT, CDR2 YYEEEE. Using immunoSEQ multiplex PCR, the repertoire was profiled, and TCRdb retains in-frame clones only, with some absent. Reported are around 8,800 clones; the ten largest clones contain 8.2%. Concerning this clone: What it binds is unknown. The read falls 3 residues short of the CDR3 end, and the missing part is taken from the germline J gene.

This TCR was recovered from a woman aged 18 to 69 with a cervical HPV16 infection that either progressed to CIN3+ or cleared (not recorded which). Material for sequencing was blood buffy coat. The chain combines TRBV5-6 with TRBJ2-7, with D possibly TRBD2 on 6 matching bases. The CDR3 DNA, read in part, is TGTGCCAGCAGCTCCCTAGCGTACGAG. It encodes CASSSLAYE. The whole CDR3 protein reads CASSSLAYEQYF.